A single T cell receptor beta chain is shown here with its context. Its antigen remains unknown. This sample stems from a study of post-analysis software for immune sequencing data. On the study more broadly: Clinical courses comprised relapsing-remitting, secondary progressive and progressive-relapsing multiple sclerosis. Study outcomes and limitations: Samples from a shared batch, those prepared together, strongly co-clustered by F measure. Relative to controls, patients had five TRBV segments at higher frequency, with TRBV5-6, TRBV5-1 and TRBV20-1 among these. Normalized Chao1 diversity was significantly reduced in patients versus controls.

cDNA libraries for TCR beta contained unique molecular identifiers. TCRdb recomputed calls from the PCR reads with MiXCR, one row per CDR3 protein. In the table there are about 820,000 distinct CDR3 sequences, approximately 57% of which are singletons. CDR1 is SGHDN, CDR2 FVKESK, per germline. The CDR3 is 17 amino acids. The V end lost 1 base, the J end lost 3 bases, and 13 bases lay between the germline ends. The clonotype comes from a girl under 18 with multiple sclerosis. The chain uses TRBV14 and TRBJ2-6, with unresolved D. What was sequenced was blood. CDR3 sequence: CASSQVVWRDGANVLTF. Here the CDR3 DNA reads TGTGCCAGCAGCCAAGTCGTCTGGCGTGATGGGGCCAACGTCCTGACTTTC.